The 17 T cell receptor beta chains below come from one sample, sequenced in a study of Graves' ophthalmopathy and Graves' hyperthyroidism. The authors amplified TCR beta CDR3 regions from RNA transcripts. Second-round multiplex PCR came after first-round RT-PCR with HTBI primers. TCRdb passed the multiplex PCR reads through MiXCR, listing each CDR3 protein once. The table records approximately 700,000 distinct CDR3 sequences, approximately 40% of them present only once. Sequencing used peripheral blood. The origin of the receptors is an adult man with Graves' ophthalmopathy.

The genes are TRBV11-2 and TRBJ2-5, with 7 positions matching TRBD1. The CDR3 loop spans 14 amino acids. V lost 6 bases to trimming and J lost 1 base; unmatched junction nucleotides: 5. Germline V CDR1 and CDR2: SGHAT, FQNNGV. CDR3 sequence: CASSPDRIQETQYF. CDR3 nucleotide sequence: TGTGCCAGCAGTCCGGACAGGATCCAAGAGACCCAGTACTTC. The full variable domain, completed using reference TRBV11-2 and TRBJ2-5, is EAGVAQSPRYKIIEKRQSVAFWCNPISGHATLYWYQQILGQGPKLLIQFQNNGVVDDSQLPKDRFSAERLKGVDSTLKIQPAKLEDSAVYLCASSPDRIQETQYFGPGTRLLVL.

This rearrangement joins TRBV5-5 to TRBJ1-1; TRBD1 agrees at 7 bases. Per the germline V gene, CDR1 is SGHKS and CDR2 is YYEKEE (reference sequence). The CDR3 is 15 amino acids. J gave up 11 bases and V 4 bases, and 17 bases lay outside the gene matches. In nucleotides, the CDR3 is TGTGCCAGCAGCCAAGGGGGCAAGGGGACAAGGCAGGCTTTCTTT. This gives the protein CASSQGGKGTRQAFF.

This rearrangement joins TRBV2 to TRBJ2-3; TRBD2 matches 7 bases. The CDR3 spans 15 residues. CDR1 is SNHLY, CDR2 FYNNEI, per germline. V shed 4 bases and J 0 bases; nucleotides not matched to a gene: 4. CDR3 DNA sequence: TGTGCCAGCAGTGGAGGGACTACTAGCACAGATACGCAGTATTTT. Translation gives CASSGGTTSTDTQYF. The variable domain in full, with the rest retrieved from reference TRBV2 and TRBJ2-3, is EPEVTQTPSHQVTQMGQEVILRCVPISNHLYFYWYRQILGQKVEFLVSFYNNEISEKSEIFDDQFSVERPDGSNFTLKIRSTKLEDSAMYFCASSGGTTSTDTQYFGPGTRLTVL.

CDR3 region: CSLGISRQETQYF. The CDR3 nucleotides read TGCAGCTTAGGTATTAGCCGACAAGAGACCCAGTACTTC. The chain has TRBV29-1 and TRBJ2-5, with no clear D. This CDR3 region has 13 residues. Trimming left V 8 bases short and J 2 bases short, with 15 bases between. Germline CDR1 is SQVTM and CDR2 is ANQGSEA.

The rearrangement uses TRBV29-1 and TRBJ1-1, with D perhaps TRBD1 (6 bases). From germline, CDR1 is SQVTM and CDR2 ANQGSEA. V gave up 0 bases and J gave up 4 bases, with 21 bases separating them. CDR3 length equals 17 residues. DNA for the CDR3: TGCAGCGTTGAAGATCTCAGGGACAATAATGGTGGCACTGAAGCTTTCTTT. As protein: CSVEDLRDNNGGTEAFF. Based on the CDR3 plus reference TRBV29-1 and TRBJ1-1, the full variable domain is SAVISQKPSRDICQRGTSLTIQCQVDSQVTMMFWYRQQPGQSLTLIATANQGSEATYESGFVIDKFPISRPNLTFSTLTVSNMSPEDSSIYLCSVEDLRDNNGGTEAFFGQGTRLTVV.

This clonotype was observed many times. The rearrangement links TRBV7-9 to TRBJ2-7; no definite D call. Germline values: CDR1 SEHNR, CDR2 FQNEAQ (reference sequence). This CDR3 has 15 amino acids. The V end lost 4 bases, the J end lost 0 bases, and 13 bases lay between the germline ends. The CDR3 DNA follows: TGTGCCAGCAGCTCTGGACGGGCAAGCTCCTACGAGCAGTACTTC. This encodes CASSSGRASSYEQYF.

The V gene is TRBV7-9, the J gene TRBJ1-4; 8 bases agree with TRBD1. J gave up 1 base and V 5 bases, and 9 bases lay outside the gene matches. Per the germline V gene, CDR1 is SEHNR and CDR2 is FQNEAQ (reference sequence). The CDR3 has 17 residues. In DNA form, the CDR3 reads TGTGCCAGCAGCCGCTGGACAGGGCTGGGAACTAATGAAAAACTGTTTTTT. This codes for CASSRWTGLGTNEKLFF.

V is TRBV20-1 and J is TRBJ1-1, with D tentatively TRBD1 (5 bases). V lost 3 bases to trimming and J lost 6 bases, with 11 bases between them. The germline CDR1 and CDR2 sequences are DFQATT and SNEGSKA (reference sequence). The CDR3 has 12 amino acids. The CDR3 loop reads CSASPGGAEAFF. Here the CDR3 DNA reads TGCAGTGCTAGTCCGGGGGGAGCTGAAGCTTTCTTT.

In regard to this clonotype: A read error may explain this, as a much larger clone is one base away. The chain employs TRBV10-3 and TRBJ2-7; 7 bases map to TRBD1. This CDR3 spans 16 amino acids. With 7 bases clipped from V and 4 bases from J, the junction kept 16 bases outside the gene matches. Germline V CDR1 and CDR2: ENHRY, SYGVKD. This CDR3 is CAITEGPSGRGYEQYF. As DNA, the CDR3 is TGTGCCATCACCGAAGGCCCTTCGGGCAGGGGGTACGAGCAGTACTTC.

This clonotype appeared once. The rearrangement uses TRBV15 and TRBJ1-2; TRBD1 matches at 8 bases. The CDR3 covers 15 residues. Trimming removed 3 bases from V and 6 bases from J; junction bases left unmatched: 9. Looked up from germline, CDR1 is LNHNV and CDR2 is YYDKDF (reference sequence). In DNA form, the CDR3 reads TGTGCCACCAGCAGCCGGTGGCAGGGGGCGAATGGCTACACCTTC. This translates into CATSSRWQGANGYTF.

This chain joins TRBV10-3 and TRBJ1-2; 7 nucleotides line up with TRBD1. The CDR3 is 13 residues long. In germline, CDR1 is ENHRY, CDR2 SYGVKD. The ends lost 11 bases at V and 6 bases at J; junction bases unmatched: 12. The CDR3 DNA reads as TGTGCCTGCGGGACAGATCTTCCTAATGGCTACACCTTC. It translates to CACGTDLPNGYTF.

This clonotype has ten or more counts. V is TRBV7-8 and J is TRBJ2-7; a weak D match, TRBD1 (6 bases). Per the germline V gene, CDR1 is SGHVS and CDR2 is FQNEAQ. The V end lost 1 base, the J end lost 6 bases, and 22 bases lay between the germline ends. This CDR3 comprises 17 residues. CDR3 sequence reads: CASSLGALYRDISEQYF. As DNA, the CDR3 is TGTGCCAGCAGCTTAGGTGCCTTGTACAGGGACATCTCCGAGCAGTACTTC.

This clonotype was detected a few times. CDR3 residues: CASSLGPIGSGNTIYF. DNA of the CDR3: TGTGCCAGCAGCTTAGGCCCCATAGGCTCTGGAAACACCATATATTTT. This sequence joins TRBV13 and TRBJ1-3; D is ambiguous. This CDR3 has 16 residues. The germline V gene encodes CDR1 PRHDT and CDR2 FYEKMQ (reference sequence). With 0 bases removed from V and 0 bases from J, the gap between germline ends came to 9 bases. Full variable domain (rest looked up from reference TRBV13 and TRBJ1-3): AAGVIQSPRHLIKEKRETATLKCYPIPRHDTVYWYQQGPGQDPQFLISFYEKMQSDKGSIPDRFSAQQFSDYHSELNMSSLELGDSALYFCASSLGPIGSGNTIYFGEGSWLTVV.

This clonotype was picked up many times. Here the CDR3 DNA reads TGTGCCATCAGTGAGAGGGGGACTAGCGGTAACACCGGGGAGCTGTTTTTT. Translation gives CAISERGTSGNTGELFF. The rearrangement uses TRBV10-3 and TRBJ2-2; 11 bases match TRBD2. The CDR3 is 17 residues long. J gave up 2 bases and V 2 bases, and 4 bases lay outside the gene matches. CDR1 is ENHRY, CDR2 SYGVKD, per germline.

This clonotype has at least ten counts. One end of the junction fails to match germline, which may point to a read error. This chain links TRBV10-3 with TRBJ1-5; 9 bases agree with TRBD1. Germline lookup yields CDR1 ENHRY and CDR2 SYGVKD. The CDR3 loop spans 14 amino acids. The CDR3 spells CASSGQGRNQPQHF. DNA for the CDR3: TGTGCCAGCAGTGGACAGGGGCGCAATCAGCCCCAGCATTTT.

This clonotype was recorded at least ten times. The V and J genes are TRBV7-9 and TRBJ1-5, with 7 nucleotides matching TRBD1. CDR1 and CDR2 (germline): SEHNR, FQNEAQ (reference sequence). J was trimmed by 7 bases and V by 5 bases; bases with no gene match: 11. The CDR3 has 15 amino acids. The CDR3 protein is CASSPGGRGRQPQHF. The CDR3 nucleotides are TGTGCCAGCAGCCCGGGGGGCAGGGGGAGACAGCCCCAGCATTTT.

This clonotype occurred many times. The V and J genes are TRBV29-1 and TRBJ2-7; 7 nucleotides match TRBD1. The CDR3 spans 16 residues. V shed 6 bases, J shed 1 base, and the junction held 15 bases outside the gene matches. Germline V CDR1 and CDR2: SQVTM, ANQGSEA. The CDR3 sequence is CSVQGGVQGSSYEQYF. In nucleotides, the CDR3 is TGCAGCGTACAAGGGGGCGTACAGGGAAGTTCCTACGAGCAGTACTTC.